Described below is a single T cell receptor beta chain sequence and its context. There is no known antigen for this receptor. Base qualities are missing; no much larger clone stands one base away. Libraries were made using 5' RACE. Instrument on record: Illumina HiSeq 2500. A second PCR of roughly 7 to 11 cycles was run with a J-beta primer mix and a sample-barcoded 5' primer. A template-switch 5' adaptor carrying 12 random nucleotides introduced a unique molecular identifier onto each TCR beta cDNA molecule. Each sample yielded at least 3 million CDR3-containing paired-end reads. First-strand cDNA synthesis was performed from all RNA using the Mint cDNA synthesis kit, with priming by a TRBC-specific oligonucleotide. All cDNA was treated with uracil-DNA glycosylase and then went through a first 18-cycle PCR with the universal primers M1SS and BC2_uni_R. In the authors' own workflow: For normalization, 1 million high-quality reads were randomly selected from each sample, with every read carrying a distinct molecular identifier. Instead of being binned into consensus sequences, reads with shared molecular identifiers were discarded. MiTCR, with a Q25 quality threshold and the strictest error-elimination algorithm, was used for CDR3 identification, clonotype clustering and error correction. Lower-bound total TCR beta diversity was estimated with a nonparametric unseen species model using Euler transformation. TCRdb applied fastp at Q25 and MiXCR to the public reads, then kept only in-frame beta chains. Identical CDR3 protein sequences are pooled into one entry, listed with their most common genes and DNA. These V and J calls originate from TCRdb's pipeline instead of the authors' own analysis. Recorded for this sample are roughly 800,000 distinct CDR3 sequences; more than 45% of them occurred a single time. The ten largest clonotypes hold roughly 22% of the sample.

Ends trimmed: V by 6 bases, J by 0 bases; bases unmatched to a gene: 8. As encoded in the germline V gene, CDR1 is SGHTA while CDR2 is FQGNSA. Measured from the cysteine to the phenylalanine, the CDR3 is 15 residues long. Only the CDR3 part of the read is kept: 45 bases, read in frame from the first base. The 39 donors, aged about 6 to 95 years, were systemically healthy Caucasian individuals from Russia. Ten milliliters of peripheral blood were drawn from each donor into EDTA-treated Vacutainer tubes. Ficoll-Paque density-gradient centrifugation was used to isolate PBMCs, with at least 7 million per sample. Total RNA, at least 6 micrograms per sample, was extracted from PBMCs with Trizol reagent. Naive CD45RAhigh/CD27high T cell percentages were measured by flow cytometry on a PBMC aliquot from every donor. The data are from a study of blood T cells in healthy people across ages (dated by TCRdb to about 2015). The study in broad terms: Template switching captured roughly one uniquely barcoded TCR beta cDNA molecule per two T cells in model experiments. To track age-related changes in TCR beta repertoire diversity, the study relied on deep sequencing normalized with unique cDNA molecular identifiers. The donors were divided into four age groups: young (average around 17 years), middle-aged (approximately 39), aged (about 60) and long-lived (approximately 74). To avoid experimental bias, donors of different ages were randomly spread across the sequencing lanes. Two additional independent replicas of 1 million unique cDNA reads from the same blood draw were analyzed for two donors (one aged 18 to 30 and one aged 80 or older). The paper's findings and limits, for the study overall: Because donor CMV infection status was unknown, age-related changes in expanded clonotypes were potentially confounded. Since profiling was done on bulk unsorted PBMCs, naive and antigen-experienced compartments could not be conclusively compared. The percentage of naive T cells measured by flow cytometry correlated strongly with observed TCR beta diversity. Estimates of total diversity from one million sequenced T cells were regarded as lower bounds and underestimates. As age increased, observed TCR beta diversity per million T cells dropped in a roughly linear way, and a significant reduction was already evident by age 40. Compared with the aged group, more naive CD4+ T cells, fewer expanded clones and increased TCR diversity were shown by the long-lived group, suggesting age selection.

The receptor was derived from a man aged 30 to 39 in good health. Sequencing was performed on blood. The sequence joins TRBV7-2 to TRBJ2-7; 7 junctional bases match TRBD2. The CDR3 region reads CASSYTSAYSYEQYF. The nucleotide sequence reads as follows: TGTGCCAGCAGTTATACTAGCGCCTACTCCTACGAGCAGTACTTC.